A selection of T cell receptor beta chains follows, all from one sample in a study of T-cell reconstitution after alpha-beta-depleted transplantation in children. A single record per CDR3 protein comes from TCRdb applying MiXCR to the PCR reads. This table has roughly 150,000 distinct CDR3 sequences, around 10% appearing once. This specimen consisted of PBMCs, obtained before TCRalphabeta/CD19-depleted stem cell transplant. The receptors shown here come from a boy younger than 10 with acute myeloid leukemia, due to receive a stem cell transplant. CDR3s include the opening cysteine and the closing phenylalanine or tryptophan. The order of the fields is V gene, J gene, clone size, D gene, CDR3 DNA, CDR3 protein. The D gene is left open where the match is weak. Only part of the rows carry a size: once, few, many, or a class if the clone is expanded.

TRBV6-5,TRBJ2-1,many,NA,TGTGCCAGCAGCGTAAACAGGGTGGGTGAGCAGTTCTTC,CASSVNRVGEQFF
TRBV10-3,TRBJ1-1,NA,NA,TGTGCCATCAGTGATCAGGTATACACTGAAGCTTTCTTT,CAISDQVYTEAFF
TRBV5-1,TRBJ2-3,NA,NA,TGCGCCAGTAGCTTGGGATCACTCGGAAGCATAGATACGCAGTATTTT,CASSLGSLGSIDTQYF
TRBV5-1,TRBJ2-5,many,NA,TGCGCCAGCAGCTTGCAGGGTAGTTTCCAAGAGACCCAGTACTTC,CASSLQGSFQETQYF
TRBV4-1,TRBJ2-2,many,NA,TGCGCCAGCAGCCCCCAAACCGGGGAGCTGTTTTTT,CASSPQTGELFF
TRBV5-1,TRBJ2-3,many,NA,TGCGCCAGCAGCTACGGCGGCCCCCAGTATTTT,CASSYGGPQYF
TRBV25-1,TRBJ2-1,many,TRBD2,TGTGCCAGCGAGAGCGGGAACTACAATGAGCAGTTCTTC,CASESGNYNEQFF
TRBV6-5,TRBJ1-2,many,NA,TGTGCCAGCAGTTGGACAGACCTCTATGGCTACACCTTC,CASSWTDLYGYTF
TRBV5-1,TRBJ2-7,many,TRBD2,TGCGCCAGCAGACCGGGACTAGCGACCTACGAGCAGTACTTC,CASRPGLATYEQYF
TRBV7-9,TRBJ2-2,many,NA,TGTGCCAGCAGCCAGAGGAACTTTAAGGACACCGGGGAGCTGTTTTTT,CASSQRNFKDTGELFF
TRBV3-1,TRBJ2-1,NA,NA,TGTGCCTCCTGCCAAGATTGGTCGAGGGTTCCTACTTCCAATGAGCAGTTCTTC,CASCQDWSRVPTSNEQFF
TRBV25-1,TRBJ2-4,many,NA,TGTGCCAGTAGTGATCCCGGGACGGGGACGGCCAAAAACATTCAGTACTTC,CASSDPGTGTAKNIQYF
TRBV12-3/TRBV12-4,TRBJ1-5,many,TRBD1,TGTGCCAGCAGACGTGGACAGGGGAGTCAGCCCCAGCATTTT,CASRRGQGSQPQHF
TRBV2,TRBJ1-2,many,NA,TGTGCCAGCAACATTGGTAGTGATGGCTACACCTTC,CASNIGSDGYTF
TRBV13,TRBJ1-2,many,NA,TGTGCCAGCACTACCGCGGGCGAAGGCTATGGCTACACCTTC,CASTTAGEGYGYTF
TRBV5-6,TRBJ2-3,many,TRBD2,TGTGCCAGCAGCCCGAGACTAGCGAGACATACGCAGTATTTT,CASSPRLARHTQYF
TRBV18,TRBJ1-2,many,NA,TGTGCCAGCTCACCAGAGGGGGGATATGGCTACACCTTC,CASSPEGGYGYTF
TRBV29-1,TRBJ2-2,NA,TRBD2,TGCAGCGCCCTGGGCCTAGCGGGAGTCCCTAGAGGGGAGCTGTTTTTT,CSALGLAGVPRGELFF
TRBV11-2,TRBJ2-1,many,TRBD1,TGTGCCAGCAGCTTAGTGCGGACAGGGTACAATGAGCAGTTCTTC,CASSLVRTGYNEQFF
TRBV7-9,TRBJ2-1,many,TRBD2,TGTGCCAGCAGACCCCTCGAGCCGGGGGGGAAGAATGAGCAGTTCTTC,CASRPLEPGGKNEQFF
TRBV20-1,TRBJ2-7,many,NA,TGCAGTGCTAGACAGGACCCCTACGAGCAGTACTTC,CSARQDPYEQYF
TRBV5-1,TRBJ2-5,many,TRBD2,TGCGCCAGCAGGCCAGCGGGGGCCCACCAAGAGACCCAGTACTTC,CASRPAGAHQETQYF
TRBV20-1,TRBJ2-5,NA,NA,TGCAGTGCTAGAGATCTGCGGGAAGAGACCCAGTACTTC,CSARDLREETQYF
TRBV9,TRBJ2-1,many,NA,TGTGCCAGCAGCGGGGGTTGGGGTTTCAGTGAGCAGTTCTTC,CASSGGWGFSEQFF
TRBV20-1,TRBJ1-5,many,TRBD1,TGCAGTGCTGGTCTTCCGGGACAGGGTGCAAATCAGCCCCAGCATTTT,CSAGLPGQGANQPQHF
TRBV29-1,TRBJ1-5,NA,NA,TGCAGCGCTGGAGTGTCTGACAATCAGCCCCAGCATTTT,CSAGVSDNQPQHF
TRBV4-1,TRBJ2-1,many,NA,TGCGCCAGCAGCCAAGGGGGAACAGGGTACGGTGAGCAGTTCTTC,CASSQGGTGYGEQFF
TRBV28,TRBJ1-2,many,NA,TGTGCCAGCAGGAGGACTCTTGGCGGCTACACCTTC,CASRRTLGGYTF
TRBV5-1,TRBJ2-2,many,NA,TGCGCCAGCAGCTTGGGACTTCCGAACACCGGGGAGCTGTTTTTT,CASSLGLPNTGELFF
TRBV10-3,TRBJ2-7,many,NA,TGTGCCATCAGCGGGCGGACAGACTACGAGCAGTACTTC,CAISGRTDYEQYF
TRBV28,TRBJ1-1,many,NA,TGTGCCAGCAGTTCACAACGGGCTCAATGGGGGACTGAAGCTTTCTTT,CASSSQRAQWGTEAFF
TRBV7-9,TRBJ2-2,many,NA,TGTGCCAGCAGCTTCGAAAGTGGAGGGGAGCTGTTTTTT,CASSFESGGELFF
TRBV20-1,TRBJ2-7,many,TRBD2,TGCAGTGCTAGAGTGGGACTAGCGGGAGGGCCCGGCGAGCAGTACTTC,CSARVGLAGGPGEQYF
TRBV3-1,TRBJ1-6,many,NA,TGTGCCAGCAGCCCCCAGGGACGGGATAATTCACCCCTCCACTTT,CASSPQGRDNSPLHF
TRBV20-1,TRBJ2-3,NA,NA,TGCAGTGCTATAGAGGATACGCAGTATTTT,CSAIEDTQYF
TRBV29-1,TRBJ2-1,many,NA,TGCAGCGTTCGAACAGGGTTCAATGAGCAGTTCTTC,CSVRTGFNEQFF
TRBV9,TRBJ1-2,NA,TRBD1,TGTGCCAGCAGCGAGGATGACAGGGTGGCTCATGGCTACACCTTC,CASSEDDRVAHGYTF